This T cell receptor beta chain is drawn from a study of T-cell reconstitution after alpha-beta-depleted transplantation in children. The CDR3 has 15 amino acids. Trimming at V came to 8 bases and at J to 3 bases, leaving 12 bases not matched to a gene. CDR1 and CDR2 (germline): ENHRY, SYGVKD. Preparation of the TCRbeta library was carried out with unique molecular identifiers. MiXCR, applied by TCRdb to the PCR reads, yields one record per CDR3 protein. The sample lists 450,000 to 550,000 distinct CDR3 sequences; about an eighth were seen once. About this clonotype: Its antigen is unidentified.

Study-wide results and limits: In patients about two months after transplant, alpha-beta T cells reportedly arose from several hundred expanded graft clones. Surviving recipient T cells and thymic progenitors produced the high day-60 TCRbeta diversity seen in some patients.

The source was PBMCs, mostly from graft donor cells, collected 180 days after TCRalphabeta/CD19-depleted stem cell transplant. This sequence joins TRBV10-3 and TRBJ2-7; 8 bases align to TRBD2. The sequence derives from a female patient aged 2-9 years who had a stem cell transplant for aplastic anemia, so the T cells may come from the graft donor. CDR3 nucleotides: TGTGCCATCTGCCTACGAGGTCTAGCGGGCTACGAGCAGTACTTC. It translates to CAICLRGLAGYEQYF.